The 28 T cell receptor beta chains reported below all come from one sample, sequenced in a study of cytomegalovirus exposure and HLA in healthy donors. It was with 60 Vbeta and 13 Jbeta primers that the PCR ran. Produced via immunoSEQ multiplex PCR; TCRdb's table is partial and in-frame only. Its clone listing holds roughly 140,000 clones. Sequenced sample: PBMCs. The receptors here all came from a man in his forties in good health and CMV-seronegative.

CDR3 sequence reads: CASSDGNQGVETQYF. The CDR3 DNA is TGTGCCAGCAGTGATGGGAATCAGGGGGTGGAGACCCAGTACTTC. This chain connects TRBV2 to TRBJ2-5, with 7 nucleotides matching TRBD1. Germline trimming cut 3 bases from V and 5 bases from J; bases unmatched to any gene: 9. In germline, CDR1 is SNHLY, CDR2 FYNNEI. The CDR3 covers 15 residues.

The gene calls are TRBV5-1 and TRBJ2-1; the D gene is possibly TRBD2 (6 bases). Trimming cost V 2 bases and J 6 bases, with 18 bases left between them. The CDR3 is made up of 16 amino acids. Per the germline V gene, CDR1 is SGHRS and CDR2 is YFSETQ. Here the CDR3 reads CASSFGRGYVGNEQFF. The CDR3 nucleotides read TGCGCCAGCAGCTTTGGTCGGGGGTATGTTGGCAATGAGCAGTTCTTC.

The chain uses TRBV7-8 and TRBJ2-3; possible D gene TRBD1, 6 bases. Germline values: CDR1 SGHVS, CDR2 FQNEAQ. This CDR3 has 14 amino acids. The V end was cut by 6 bases, the J end by 4 bases, with 14 bases between. CDR3 bases: TGTGCCAGCAGACAGGGTAGGATGGCAGATACGCAGTATTTT. Translation: CASRQGRMADTQYF.

This sequence joins TRBV21-1 and TRBJ2-2; the listed D gene, TRBD2, was not tested against the DNA. TRBV21-1 represents a pseudogene. The CDR3 consists of 16 residues. The CDR3 loop reads CASSKFTSVSGGELFF. In DNA form, the CDR3 reads TGTGCCAGCAGCAAGTTTACTAGCGTCAGTGGCGGGGAGCTGTTTTTT.

V gene TRBV19 combines with J gene TRBJ1-5, with D unclear. Germline assignment: CDR1 LNHDA and CDR2 SQIVND (reference sequence). The V gene lost 6 bases and the J gene lost 3 bases, with 9 bases spanning the gap. The CDR3 has 13 amino acids. CDR3 nucleotide sequence: TGTGCCAGTAGCTGGCAGAACAATCAGCCCCAGCATTTT. Translation gives CASSWQNNQPQHF.

The rearrangement links TRBV27 to TRBJ2-3; perhaps TRBD2 as D (6 bases). The CDR3 sequence is 16 residues long. Germline CDR1 and CDR2: MNHEY and SMNVEV (reference sequence). Trimming took off 5 bases at V and 0 bases at J, with 15 bases between the two ends. The CDR3 bases are TGTGCCAGCAGTGTGAGGACTAACCCTAGCACAGATACGCAGTATTTT. It codes for CASSVRTNPSTDTQYF.

This chain joins TRBV4-3 and TRBJ2-1; 10 positions match TRBD2. The CDR3 extends over 16 amino acids. Germline loops: CDR1 LGHNA, CDR2 YSLEER. The trim removed 2 bases at V and 6 bases at J, leaving 7 bases unmatched. CDR3 nucleotide sequence: TGCGCCAGCAGCCAATTTAGCGGGGGGCCAATCAATGAGCAGTTCTTC. This sequence encodes CASSQFSGGPINEQFF.

The CDR3 region is CASSLTGDKNIQYF. In DNA, the CDR3 is TGCGCCAGCAGCTTGACAGGGGACAAAAACATTCAGTACTTC. The J gene is TRBJ2-4, the V gene TRBV5-1; 7 bases match TRBD1. J was trimmed by 3 bases and V by 1 base; bases with no gene match: 1. Germline V gene data show CDR1 as SGHRS and CDR2 as YFSETQ. This CDR3 comprises 14 residues.

The CDR3 loop reads CASSYRGTGPNEQFF. CDR3 sequence (DNA): TGTGCCAGCAGTTACCGCGGGACAGGGCCCAATGAGCAGTTCTTC. The J gene is TRBJ2-1, the V gene TRBV6-5; 9 bases are a match to TRBD1. The CDR3 runs 15 residues. Germline lookup yields CDR1 MNHEY and CDR2 SVGAGI. Losses at the gene ends were 2 bases for V and 6 bases for J; bases not matched to a gene: 5.

This chain connects TRBV5-8 to TRBJ2-3, with TRBD2 matching 8 bases. The junction had 2 bases not matched to a gene; V was cut back by 2 bases and J by 0 bases. The CDR3 has 15 residues. Germline V gene lookup returns CDR1 SGHTS and CDR2 YDEGEE. CDR3 sequence: CASSFLAGSTDTQYF. The CDR3 DNA reads TGTGCCAGCAGCTTCTTAGCGGGGAGCACAGATACGCAGTATTTT.

The rearrangement links TRBV4-3 to TRBJ1-6; TRBD1 is a possible D gene (5 bases). CDR1 and CDR2 from the germline V gene are LGHNA and YSLEER. V was cut by 0 bases and J by 8 bases, with 5 bases left in between. The CDR3 is made up of 13 amino acids. CDR3 sequence (DNA): TGCGCCAGCAGCCAAGAAGGGGATTCACCCCTCCACTTT. As protein: CASSQEGDSPLHF.

The gene calls are TRBV5-1 and TRBJ1-1; tentative D call: TRBD1 (5 bases). Germline V CDR1 and CDR2: SGHRS, YFSETQ. V gave up 0 bases and J gave up 2 bases, with 11 bases separating them. This CDR3 is built from 15 residues. The CDR3 region has the DNA TGCGCCAGCAGCTTGGTTGGCAGGGAAAACACTGAAGCTTTCTTT. Translating gives CASSLVGRENTEAFF. Combining the CDR3 with reference TRBV5-1 and TRBJ1-1 gives the whole variable domain KAGVTQTPRYLIKTRGQQVTLSCSPISGHRSVSWYQQTPGQGLQFLFEYFSETQRNKGNFPGRFSGRQFSNSRSEMNVSTLELGDSALYLCASSLVGRENTEAFFGQGTRLTVV.

The chain has TRBV5-1 and TRBJ2-5; the D gene is possibly TRBD1 (6 bases). Germline CDR1 is SGHRS and CDR2 is YFSETQ. Trimming removed 1 base at V and 5 bases at J, with 12 bases between. This CDR3 region has 14 residues. The chain's CDR3 is CASSLTGIGETQYF. Here the CDR3 DNA reads TGCGCCAGCAGCTTGACAGGGATCGGGGAGACCCAGTACTTC.

The chain links TRBV4-3 to TRBJ2-2; a possible D gene is TRBD1 (6 bases). V was cut by 4 bases and J by 1 base, with 7 bases left in between. The CDR3 runs to 14 residues. Germline V gene data show CDR1 as LGHNA and CDR2 as YSLEER. The CDR3 is CASSPGQNTGELFF. Here the CDR3 DNA reads TGCGCCAGCAGCCCGGGACAGAACACCGGGGAGCTGTTTTTT.

This chain uses TRBV28 with TRBJ2-4; tentative D call: TRBD2 (5 bases). The ends were cut back, 5 bases at V and 0 bases at J, with 11 bases in the middle. This CDR3 is built from 15 residues. Germline V gene data show CDR1 as MDHEN and CDR2 as SYDVKM. This CDR3 reads CASSQGRGAKNIQYF. The CDR3 DNA follows: TGTGCCAGCAGTCAAGGACGGGGAGCCAAAAACATTCAGTACTTC. The full variable domain, completed using reference TRBV28 and TRBJ2-4, is DVKVTQSSRYLVKRTGEKVFLECVQDMDHENMFWYRQDPGLGLRLIYFSYDVKMKEKGDIPEGYSVSREKKERFSLILESASTNQTSMYLCASSQGRGAKNIQYFGAGTRLSVL.

The chain recombines TRBV9 with TRBJ2-5, with 12 bases lining up with TRBD2. The germline V gene encodes CDR1 SGDLS and CDR2 YYNGEE. The CDR3 totals 15 residues. The trim removed 3 bases at V and 5 bases at J, leaving 5 bases unmatched. This CDR3 reads CASSATSGGGETQYF. The CDR3 region has the DNA TGTGCCAGCAGCGCGACTAGCGGGGGCGGCGAGACCCAGTACTTC. Using reference TRBV9 and TRBJ2-5 for the parts outside the CDR3, the full variable domain is DSGVTQTPKHLITATGQRVTLRCSPRSGDLSVYWYQQSLDQGLQFLIQYYNGEERAKGNILERFSAQQFPDLHSELNLSSLELGDSALYFCASSATSGGGETQYFGPGTRLLVL.

The chain joins TRBV27 to TRBJ1-6; D not certain. This CDR3 is 15 amino acids long. Germline CDR1 and CDR2: MNHEY and SMNVEV (reference sequence). V lost 0 bases, J lost 7 bases, and 10 bases lay in between. The CDR3 DNA follows: TGTGCCAGCAGTTTATCGGAGATACCCAATTCACCCCTCCACTTT. As protein: CASSLSEIPNSPLHF.

DNA of the CDR3: TGTGCCAGCAGCTCGGTCGGCCCCTCCGGGTACGAGCAGTACTTC. It yields the protein CASSSVGPSGYEQYF. J is TRBJ2-7 and V is TRBV5-6; D remains unclear. V gave up 3 bases and J gave up 4 bases, with 17 bases separating them. Germline CDR1 SGHDT, CDR2 YYEEEE. The CDR3 sequence is 15 residues long.

The chain joins TRBV10-3 to TRBJ2-7; 8 bases map to TRBD2. V shed 0 bases and J 3 bases; nucleotides not matched to a gene: 7. Germline V CDR1 and CDR2: ENHRY, SYGVKD. The CDR3 has 16 amino acids. For the CDR3, the DNA is TGTGCCATCAGTGAGTCGTGGCTAGCGGGTTACTACGAGCAGTACTTC. Translated, it gives CAISESWLAGYYEQYF.

The chain is built from TRBV12-2 and TRBJ1-5; the tabulated D call, TRBD1, remains unverified against the DNA. TRBV12-2 is marked as a pseudogene. CDR3 length equals 15 residues. The CDR3 sequence is CASRDWTGEYQPQHF. The CDR3 bases are TGTGCAAGTCGCGATTGGACAGGGGAGTATCAGCCCCAGCATTTT.

The CDR3 DNA follows: TGTGCCAGCAGCCCGCAGATAACCGCCTACGAGCAGTACTTC. It is translated as CASSPQITAYEQYF. The genes are TRBV7-9 and TRBJ2-7; D gene unclear. The CDR3 sequence is 14 residues long. Trimming removed 5 bases at V and 2 bases at J, with 13 bases between. Germline V CDR1 and CDR2: SEHNR, FQNEAQ (reference sequence).

The chain joins TRBV9 to TRBJ2-5; TRBD2 matches at 11 bases. Germline values: CDR1 SGDLS, CDR2 YYNGEE. The trim removed 3 bases at V and 5 bases at J, leaving 9 bases unmatched. This CDR3 has 16 residues. The CDR3: CASSADIAGGPETQYF. CDR3 sequence (DNA): TGTGCCAGCAGCGCCGATATAGCGGGGGGGCCTGAGACCCAGTACTTC. Complete variable domain (other parts from reference TRBV9 and TRBJ2-5): DSGVTQTPKHLITATGQRVTLRCSPRSGDLSVYWYQQSLDQGLQFLIQYYNGEERAKGNILERFSAQQFPDLHSELNLSSLELGDSALYFCASSADIAGGPETQYFGPGTRLLVL.

This sequence joins TRBV4-1 and TRBJ2-5; 7 nucleotides match TRBD1. Judging by the DNA end, TRBJ2-7 fits better; the J call may be wrong. The CDR3 spans 15 residues. The V gene's germline CDR1 is MGHRA and CDR2 YSYEKL. The CDR3 here is CASSQGTAGGYEQYF. CDR3 nucleotides: TGCGCCAGCAGCCAGGGGACAGCAGGGGGTTACGAGCAGTACTTC.

The chain employs TRBV4-3 and TRBJ1-1; D not resolved. Germline V gene data show CDR1 as LGHNA and CDR2 as YSLEER. The CDR3 extends over 13 amino acids. V lost 1 base and J 2 bases, leaving 5 bases between the germline ends. The CDR3 nucleotides are TGCGCCAGCAGCCAAGGCAGAAACACTGAAGCTTTCTTT. It is translated as CASSQGRNTEAFF.

The chain couples TRBV5-4 to TRBJ2-3; D gene uncertain. CDR1 and CDR2 (germline): SGHNT, YYREEE (reference sequence). This CDR3 comprises 13 residues. V was cut by 0 bases and J by 4 bases, with 6 bases left in between. The CDR3: CASSLAGADTQYF. DNA for the CDR3: TGTGCCAGCAGCTTGGCCGGAGCAGATACGCAGTATTTT.

V usage is TRBV27 and J usage is TRBJ2-1; 12 bases are a match to TRBD2. Trimming took 4 bases from V and 5 from J; bases not matched to a gene: 9. The germline V gene encodes CDR1 MNHEY and CDR2 SMNVEV (reference sequence). The CDR3 runs to 17 residues. Here the CDR3 reads CASSSRTSGAADNEQFF. The CDR3 nucleotides are TGTGCCAGCAGTTCCCGGACTAGCGGGGCCGCTGACAATGAGCAGTTCTTC.

V usage is TRBV11-1 and J usage is TRBJ2-5, with D unresolved. The better agreement between TRBJ2-7 and the DNA end casts doubt on the J call. In germline, CDR1 is SGHAT, CDR2 FQDESV (reference sequence). CDR3 size: 15 residues. CDR3 DNA: TGTGCCAGCAGCTTATCCGGAGCCCCCTCCTACGAGCAGTACTTC. Translated: CASSLSGAPSYEQYF.

V and J are TRBV29-1 and TRBJ2-4; 8 nucleotides agree with TRBD1. Germline-derived CDR1 and CDR2 are SQVTM and ANQGSEA. With 7 bases clipped from V and 7 bases from J, the junction kept 9 bases outside the gene matches. CDR3 length: 13 residues. This chain's CDR3 is CSALDRANNIQYF. For the CDR3, the DNA is TGCAGCGCCCTGGACAGGGCGAATAACATTCAGTACTTC.